This TCR beta chain was sequenced for a study of preoperative IRX-2 immunotherapy in early breast cancer. Germline CDR1 is KGHSH and CDR2 is LQKENI. With V trimmed by 3 bases and J by 5 bases, 7 bases remained unmatched. This CDR3 contains 15 residues. The sample's treatment: preoperative locoregional IRX-2 cytokine immunotherapy. Patients received preoperative, locoregional IRX-2 cytokine immunotherapy in a phase Ib study. Sequenced by immunoSEQ multiplex PCR; TCRdb stores in-frame clones only, minus some. The data contain over 5,500 clones, roughly 70% of them singletons. The V call is TRBV18, the J call TRBJ2-7; 10 positions match TRBD1. The specimen comprised tumor tissue, sampled before IRX-2 immunotherapy. This clonotype was sampled from a human donor with breast cancer. CDR3 sequence reads: CASSPRGQGIHEQYF. The CDR3 DNA is TGTGCCAGCTCACCTAGGGGACAGGGGATACACGAGCAGTACTTC.